Listed here are 29 T cell receptor beta chains from one sample, sequenced in a study of T cell repertoires in cytomegalovirus infection. TCRdb redid the calling of the reads with MiXCR, one entry per CDR3 protein. The data hold 270,000 or so distinct CDR3 sequences, with about a sixth observed a single time. The sequencing input was CD8+ T cells from PBMCs. The receptors come from a human donor in good health (CMV status not recorded). Some clones in this sample may be carry-over from other donors' samples.

This clonotype was seen more than once but under ten times. This chain connects TRBV6-1 to TRBJ1-1, with unresolved D. Germline V gene lookup returns CDR1 MNHNS and CDR2 SASEGT. The CDR3 spans 16 residues. V lost 2 bases and J 5 bases, leaving 18 bases between the germline ends. This CDR3 reads CASSEQSDIIGTEAFF. The CDR3, as DNA: TGTGCCAGCAGTGAACAGTCTGACATTATTGGGACTGAAGCTTTCTTT.

The chain couples TRBV7-2 to TRBJ2-7, with D perhaps matching TRBD1 or TRBD2 (5 bases each). This CDR3 is 13 amino acids long. The germline V and J ends were trimmed by 1 base and 6 bases, with 10 bases remaining between them. Germline assignment: CDR1 SGHTA and CDR2 FQGNSA. The CDR3: CASSLGRTSEQYF. In nucleotides, the CDR3 is TGTGCCAGCAGCTTAGGGAGGACATCCGAGCAGTACTTC.

The CDR3 coding sequence is TGTGCCAGCAGCGTAGACGGGGGCCAAGAGACCCAGTACTTC. This sequence encodes CASSVDGGQETQYF. The V call is TRBV9, the J call TRBJ2-5; possible D gene TRBD2, 6 bases. Trimming took 0 bases from V and 1 from J, leaving 7 bases between them. CDR3 length: 14 residues. The V gene's germline CDR1 is SGDLS and CDR2 YYNGEE.

The chain couples TRBV5-1 to TRBJ2-1; TRBD2 agrees at 9 bases. The V gene end was trimmed by 0 bases and the J gene end by 4 bases; junction bases not matched to a gene: 11. Germline V CDR1 and CDR2: SGHRS, YFSETQ. The CDR3 length is 18 residues. The CDR3 bases are TGCGCCAGCAGCTTGGGCCCTGGGCTAGCGGGAAATTACAATGAGCAGTTCTTC. As protein: CASSLGPGLAGNYNEQFF.

The gene calls are TRBV20-1 and TRBJ2-1; D is possibly TRBD1 or TRBD2 (6 bases each). Germline V gene sequence: CDR1 DFQATT, CDR2 SNEGSKA (reference sequence). There are 13 residues in the CDR3. V was clipped by 6 bases and J by 6 bases, with 15 bases between them. The CDR3 spells CSASGGPTNEQFF. CDR3 bases: TGCAGTGCCTCCGGGGGCCCCACCAATGAGCAGTTCTTC.

Remarks on this clonotype: A much larger clone differs by one base, so this may be a read error. This chain joins TRBV6-1 and TRBJ2-1; D might be TRBD1 or TRBD2, each matching 6 bases. The CDR3 length is 13 residues. The germline V gene has CDR1 MNHNS and CDR2 SASEGT. CDR3 residues: CASSLGGRNEQSF. DNA of the CDR3: TGTGCCAGCAGTTTGGGGGGCCGGAATGAGCAGTCCTTC.

This clonotype was observed at least ten times. The rearrangement joins TRBV7-2 to TRBJ2-4; D gene unclear. V lost 3 bases to trimming and J lost 6 bases, with 6 bases between them. The CDR3 length is 12 residues. Germline values: CDR1 SGHTA, CDR2 FQGNSA. The CDR3 DNA follows: TGTGCCAGCAGCTTTGTAGGAAACATTCAGTACTTC. Translation gives CASSFVGNIQYF.

This chain joins TRBV4-1 and TRBJ1-4; TRBD1 might be the D (5 bases). V gave up 0 bases and J gave up 3 bases, with 11 bases separating them. Looked up from germline, CDR1 is MGHRA and CDR2 is YSYEKL. The CDR3 spans 16 residues. This CDR3 reads CASSQDGGGSNEKLFF. The CDR3 nucleotides are TGCGCCAGCAGCCAAGATGGTGGGGGATCTAATGAAAAACTGTTTTTT.

There are a few counts of this clonotype. V usage is TRBV20-1 and J usage is TRBJ2-7, with D perhaps matching TRBD1 (5 bases). Germline-derived CDR1 and CDR2 are DFQATT and SNEGSKA (reference sequence). The V end lost 1 base, the J end lost 1 base, and 8 bases lay between the germline ends. The CDR3 is 13 amino acids. The CDR3 DNA reads TGCAGTGCTAGAGGTAGACAGTCCTACGAGCAGTACTTC. Amino acid sequence: CSARGRQSYEQYF.

This clonotype was recorded at least ten times. This chain joins TRBV6-4 and TRBJ2-2, with D uncertain. The CDR3 contains 14 residues. Trimming took off 6 bases at V and 0 bases at J, with 8 bases between the two ends. Germline V gene sequence: CDR1 MRHNA, CDR2 SNTAGT. The CDR3 region has the DNA TGTGCCAGCAGCCCCGGATCGAACACCGGGGAGCTGTTTTTT. This sequence encodes CASSPGSNTGELFF.

The rearrangement joins TRBV4-3 to TRBJ1-1; D is uncertain. V lost 0 bases and J lost 4, with 12 bases in between. Germline V CDR1 and CDR2: LGHNA, YSLEER. The CDR3 length is 15 residues. Written as DNA, the CDR3 is TGCGCCAGCAGCCAAGAGCCCCCTGGGAGCACTGAAGCTTTCTTT. Translating it yields CASSQEPPGSTEAFF.

This clonotype was observed at least ten times. The chain joins TRBV27 to TRBJ2-5, with TRBD1 as a possible D gene (6 bases). There are 14 residues in the CDR3. Germline CDR1 reads MNHEY; CDR2 reads SMNVEV (reference sequence). V dropped 3 bases and J dropped 4 bases, with 12 bases sitting between them. CDR3 protein: CASSFFRGGETQYF. CDR3 in DNA: TGTGCCAGCAGTTTTTTCAGGGGTGGAGAGACCCAGTACTTC.

This clonotype has ten or more counts. The rearrangement joins TRBV7-9 to TRBJ2-1, with TRBD1 matching over 10 bases. Germline CDR1 SEHNR, CDR2 FQNEAQ (reference sequence). V trimming: 5 bases; J trimming: 4 bases; junction bases outside the gene matches: 5. There are 15 residues in the CDR3. CDR3 sequence: CASSPRDRGYNEQFF. CDR3 DNA sequence: TGTGCCAGCAGCCCCCGGGACAGGGGATACAATGAGCAGTTCTTC.

This clonotype was detected only a few times. This rearrangement joins TRBV20-1 to TRBJ1-1; 7 bases align to TRBD1. Trimming cost V 0 bases and J 3 bases; bases outside gene matches: 16. The length of the CDR3 is 18 residues. From germline, CDR1 is DFQATT and CDR2 SNEGSKA (reference sequence). CDR3 in amino acids: CSARDLDVTGPGYTEAFF. The CDR3 bases are TGCAGTGCTAGAGATCTTGATGTGACAGGGCCGGGATACACTGAAGCTTTCTTT.

This clonotype occurred many times. The chain combines TRBV12-3 or TRBV12-4 with TRBJ1-1, with 11 bases lining up with TRBD1. The CDR3 loop spans 16 amino acids. The V and J ends lost 4 bases and 5 bases, in that order; junction bases with no gene match: 9. The CDR3 reads CASSWWTGGGKTEAFF. The CDR3 DNA sequence: TGTGCCAGCAGTTGGTGGACAGGGGGCGGAAAAACTGAAGCTTTCTTT.

The chain recombines TRBV6-5 with TRBJ2-2, with TRBD2 matching over 7 bases. V shed 6 bases and J 6 bases; nucleotides not matched to a gene: 10. Germline assignment: CDR1 MNHEY and CDR2 SVGAGI. The CDR3 has 15 amino acids. CDR3: CASSEGLKGAGELFF. The DNA for the CDR3 is TGTGCCAGCAGCGAGGGACTAAAAGGTGCCGGGGAGCTGTTTTTT.

The V call is TRBV15, the J call TRBJ1-3; TRBD1 might be the D (5 bases). The germline V gene has CDR1 LNHNV and CDR2 YYDKDF (reference sequence). The V and J ends lost 5 bases and 0 bases respectively, with 17 bases between them. The CDR3 consists of 17 residues. The CDR3 spells CATSRIGTDNSGNTIYF. The CDR3 nucleotides are TGTGCCACCAGCCGTATAGGGACGGACAACTCTGGAAACACCATATATTTT.

This clonotype has at least ten counts. The genes are TRBV7-2 and TRBJ1-1; a possible D gene is TRBD1 (5 bases). The length of the CDR3 is 17 residues. CDR1 SGHTA and CDR2 FQGNSA come from the germline V gene. V dropped 5 bases and J dropped 0 bases, with 19 bases sitting between them. CDR3 DNA: TGTGCCAGCAGCCCATCCGGGGGACCGACCTTGAACACTGAAGCTTTCTTT. This translates into CASSPSGGPTLNTEAFF.

In this sample, this clonotype turned up many times. V gene TRBV7-9 combines with J gene TRBJ2-7, with D perhaps TRBD1 (5 bases). This CDR3 is built from 14 residues. Germline V gene data show CDR1 as SEHNR and CDR2 as FQNEAQ (reference sequence). Trimming cost V 5 bases and J 4 bases, with 15 bases left between them. The DNA for the CDR3 is TGTGCCAGCAGCGCAACAGGTGGCCGATACGAGCAGTACTTC. It codes for CASSATGGRYEQYF.

The table lists this clonotype with many counts. V gene TRBV7-9 combines with J gene TRBJ1-6; D unresolved. The CDR3 spans 14 residues. V was pared by 1 base and J by 6 bases, with 7 bases between. Germline loops: CDR1 SEHNR, CDR2 FQNEAQ (reference sequence). CDR3 nucleotides: TGTGCCAGCAGCTTAGTACAGTCTAATTCACCCCTCCACTTT. Protein: CASSLVQSNSPLHF.

V gene TRBV20-1 combines with J gene TRBJ2-1; D might be TRBD2 (6 bases). V was pared by 0 bases and J by 1 base, with 16 bases between. The CDR3 length is 17 residues. CDR1 is DFQATT, CDR2 SNEGSKA, per germline (reference sequence). DNA for the CDR3: TGCAGTGCTAGAGATTGGGAGCGGGCCATATCCTACAATGAGCAGTTCTTC. This sequence encodes CSARDWERAISYNEQFF.

V gene TRBV7-4 combines with J gene TRBJ2-3, with D hard to call. The length of the CDR3 is 14 residues. The germline V gene has CDR1 SGHVT and CDR2 SQSDAQ. Trimming removed 1 base from V and 2 bases from J, with 7 bases in between. The CDR3 coding sequence is TGTGCCAGCAGCTTAGGGTGGGACACAGATACGCAGTATTTT. This sequence encodes CASSLGWDTDTQYF.

This clonotype was seen more than once but under ten times. The rearrangement uses TRBV10-3 and TRBJ2-3, with D tentatively TRBD1 (5 bases). Germline CDR1 is ENHRY and CDR2 is SYGVKD. Trimming left V 8 bases short and J 2 bases short, with 17 bases between. There are 15 residues in the CDR3. The DNA for the CDR3 is TGTGCCATCGGGGCTCCGGGTCTTGACACAGATACGCAGTATTTT. This gives the protein CAIGAPGLDTDTQYF.

In this sample, this clonotype turned up many times. CDR3 sequence: CASSQGQANTGELFF. CDR3 DNA: TGCGCCAGCAGCCAGGGACAGGCGAACACCGGGGAGCTGTTTTTT. The chain has TRBV4-1 and TRBJ2-2, with 8 bases that match TRBD1. CDR3 size: 15 residues. The germline CDR1 and CDR2 sequences are MGHRA and YSYEKL. The V segment lost 3 bases and the J segment 0 bases; nucleotides outside the gene matches: 0.

This clonotype was seen many times. The V call is TRBV29-1, the J call TRBJ2-7, with 8 positions matching TRBD1. J lost 6 bases, V lost 5 bases, and 12 bases had no gene match. Germline lookup yields CDR1 SQVTM and CDR2 ANQGSEA. The CDR3 extends over 14 amino acids. The CDR3 sequence: CSVSGNRGRSEQYF. The DNA of the CDR3 is TGCAGCGTTTCCGGGAACAGGGGGAGAAGCGAGCAGTACTTC.

This clonotype was seen a handful of times. The genes are TRBV2 and TRBJ2-3; 8 positions agree with TRBD1. After removal of 1 base from V and 3 bases from J, the junction contained 9 bases not matched to a gene. The CDR3 runs 17 residues. The germline V gene encodes CDR1 SNHLY and CDR2 FYNNEI. In DNA, the CDR3 is TGTGCCAGCAGTGAAGGCATTGGACAGGGAGGAACAGATACGCAGTATTTT. Protein: CASSEGIGQGGTDTQYF.

This clonotype was detected only a few times. The chain links TRBV7-9 to TRBJ2-2; D is ambiguous. Germline V lookup: CDR1 SEHNR, CDR2 FQNEAQ (reference sequence). This CDR3 contains 15 residues. Trimming cost V 7 bases and J 4 bases, with 16 bases left between them. CDR3 loop: CASTPSTGFTGELFF. CDR3 bases: TGTGCCAGCACCCCCTCCACGGGCTTCACCGGGGAGCTGTTTTTT.

Within the sample, this clonotype is medium-sized. The chain carries TRBV4-2 and TRBJ2-2; 10 nucleotides align to TRBD2. The germline CDR1 and CDR2 sequences are LGHNA and YNFKEQ. Unmatched junction bases numbered 7, after V lost 7 bases and J lost 2 bases. The CDR3 is made up of 16 amino acids. The CDR3 DNA is TGTGCCAGCAACCCTCTAGCGGGGGATAACACCGGGGAGCTGTTTTTT. This translates into CASNPLAGDNTGELFF.

V and J are TRBV6-2 or TRBV6-3 and TRBJ2-1; 8 bases fit TRBD2. There are 15 residues in the CDR3. Germline CDR1 and CDR2: MNHEY and SVGEGT. V was pared by 6 bases and J by 2 bases, with 6 bases of the junction left unmatched. The CDR3 DNA follows: TGTGCCAGCAGCTTTCTAGCGGGCACCTACAATGAGCAGTTCTTC. Translated: CASSFLAGTYNEQFF.